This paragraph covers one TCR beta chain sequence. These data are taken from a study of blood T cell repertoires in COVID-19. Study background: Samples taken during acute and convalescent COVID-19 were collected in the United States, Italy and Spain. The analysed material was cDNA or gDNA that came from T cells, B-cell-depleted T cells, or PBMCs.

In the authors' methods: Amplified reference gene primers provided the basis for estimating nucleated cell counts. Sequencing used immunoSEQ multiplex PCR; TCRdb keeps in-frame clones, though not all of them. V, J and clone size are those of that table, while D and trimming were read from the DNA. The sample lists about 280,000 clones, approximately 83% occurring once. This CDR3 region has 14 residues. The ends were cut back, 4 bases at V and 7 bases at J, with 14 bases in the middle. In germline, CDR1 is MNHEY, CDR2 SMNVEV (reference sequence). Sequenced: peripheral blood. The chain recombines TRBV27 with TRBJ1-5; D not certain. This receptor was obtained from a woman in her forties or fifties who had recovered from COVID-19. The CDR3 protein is CASSSKPGGQPQHF. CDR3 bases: TGTGCCAGCAGTTCCAAACCAGGAGGGCAGCCCCAGCATTTT.